Following are 21 T cell receptor beta chains from one sample sequenced in a study of T cell responses to AZD1222 COVID-19 vaccine. Method: immunoSEQ multiplex PCR; TCRdb's copy keeps in-frame clones and lacks some. The sample lists roughly 180,000 clones; 85% to 90% were seen once. The starting material was peripheral blood, obtained on day 0 of AZD1222 vaccination. All receptors come from an adult in good health.

The chain couples TRBV5-1 to TRBJ2-5, with 7 bases aligning to TRBD1. CDR1 and CDR2 (germline): SGHRS, YFSETQ. The CDR3 spans 14 residues. Germline trimming cut 4 bases from V and 2 bases from J; bases unmatched to any gene: 5. DNA for the CDR3: TGCGCCAGCAGCCCGGGGACAGCGCAAGAGACCCAGTACTTC. Protein sequence: CASSPGTAQETQYF.

The chain links TRBV6-4 to TRBJ1-2; TRBD1 aligns across 10 bases. CDR1 MRHNA and CDR2 SNTAGT come from the germline V gene. Germline trimming cut 8 bases from V and 4 bases from J; bases unmatched to any gene: 10. The CDR3 runs 15 residues. CDR3 DNA: TGTGCCAGCGCCAGGACAGGGGGTATTGGCTATGGCTACACCTTC. Its translation: CASARTGGIGYGYTF.

The chain links TRBV30 to TRBJ2-7, with a possible D match to TRBD1 (6 bases). The germline V gene encodes CDR1 GTSNPN and CDR2 SVGIG (reference sequence). The ends were cut back, 3 bases at V and 4 bases at J, with 16 bases in the middle. CDR3 length equals 14 residues. The DNA of the CDR3 is TGTGCCTGGAGCTCGGTGGGGGCAGGTTACGAGCAGTACTTC. Translation gives CAWSSVGAGYEQYF.

In this sample, this clone turned up once. V usage is TRBV2 and J usage is TRBJ1-6; 7 nucleotides agree with TRBD1. Per germline, CDR1 SNHLY and CDR2 FYNNEI. V lost 1 base, J lost 0 bases, and 6 bases stayed unmatched. The CDR3 spans 18 residues. CDR3 residues: CASSEDGTESSYNSPLHF. The CDR3 DNA is TGTGCCAGCAGTGAAGACGGGACAGAGAGCTCCTATAATTCACCCCTCCACTTT.

This clone has a handful of counts. This rearrangement joins TRBV15 to TRBJ1-2; D may be TRBD1 (5 bases). Trimming took 0 bases from V and 4 from J, leaving 9 bases between them. The CDR3 extends over 14 amino acids. Germline CDR1 is LNHNV and CDR2 is YYDKDF (reference sequence). The CDR3 protein is CATSRDGAAYGYTF. CDR3 bases: TGTGCCACCAGCAGAGACGGGGCTGCCTATGGCTACACCTTC. Using reference TRBV15 and TRBJ1-2 for the parts outside the CDR3, the full variable domain is DAMVIQNPRYQVTQFGKPVTLSCSQTLNHNVMYWYQQKSSQAPKLLFHYYDKDFNNEADTPDNFQSRRPNTSFCFLDIRSPGLGDTAMYLCATSRDGAAYGYTFGSGTRLTVV.

This clone was observed a single time. This chain uses TRBV5-6 with TRBJ1-1; no clear D. Per germline, CDR1 SGHDT and CDR2 YYEEEE. The CDR3 contains 14 residues. V lost 2 bases, J lost 6 bases, and 14 bases lay in between. Written as DNA, the CDR3 is TGTGCCAGCAGCTTTCTTAAACTCTCCGCTGAAGCTTTCTTT. As protein: CASSFLKLSAEAFF.

This chain links TRBV6-5 with TRBJ1-1, with D possibly TRBD1 on 6 matching bases. The CDR3 length is 15 residues. CDR1 is MNHEY, CDR2 SVGAGI, per germline. V lost 5 bases and J 1 base, leaving 14 bases between the germline ends. In nucleotides, the CDR3 is TGTGCCAGCAGTACCAGACAGGCCAAGAACACTGAAGCTTTCTTT. This encodes CASSTRQAKNTEAFF.

The chain combines TRBV19 with TRBJ1-2, with D perhaps TRBD1 (5 bases). Deletions cut 8 bases from V and 3 bases from J, with 13 bases between. Germline V gene sequence: CDR1 LNHDA, CDR2 SQIVND (reference sequence). The CDR3 covers 13 residues. CDR3 residues: CASSFRVDYGYTF. In nucleotides, the CDR3 is TGTGCCAGTTCTTTCAGGGTAGACTATGGCTACACCTTC. The whole variable domain, filled in from reference TRBV19 and TRBJ1-2, reads DGGITQSPKYLFRKEGQNVTLSCEQNLNHDAMYWYRQDPGQGLRLIYYSQIVNDFQKGDIAEGYSVSREKKESFPLTVTSAQKNPTAFYLCASSFRVDYGYTFGSGTRLTVV.

This chain uses TRBV5-1 with TRBJ1-2; 9 bases line up with TRBD1. Trimming at V came to 4 bases and at J to 4 bases, leaving 8 bases not matched to a gene. Germline lookup yields CDR1 SGHRS and CDR2 YFSETQ. The CDR3 has 15 amino acids. CDR3 DNA sequence: TGCGCCAGCAGCGGGACAGGGTTGCCGGGCTATGGCTACACCTTC. Its protein product is CASSGTGLPGYGYTF.

The gene calls are TRBV7-3 and TRBJ2-5; 9 nucleotides line up with TRBD1. This CDR3 is 15 amino acids long. The germline gives CDR1 SGHTA, CDR2 FQGTGA. V was pared by 3 bases and J by 0 bases, with 2 bases of the junction left unmatched. This CDR3 reads CASSFGDRDQETQYF. Written as DNA, the CDR3 is TGTGCCAGCAGCTTCGGGGACAGGGACCAAGAGACCCAGTACTTC. The entire variable domain, with the rest obtained from reference TRBV7-3 and TRBJ2-5, is as follows: GAGVSQTPSNKVTEKGKYVELRCDPISGHTALYWYRQSLGQGPEFLIYFQGTGAADDSGLPNDRFFAVRPEGSVSTLKIQRTERGDSAVYLCASSFGDRDQETQYFGPGTRLLVL.

V usage is TRBV7-9 and J usage is TRBJ1-3; the D is unclear. V shed 0 bases and J shed 0 bases, with 12 bases lying between them. The CDR3 length is 17 residues. Germline loops: CDR1 SEHNR, CDR2 FQNEAQ (reference sequence). The CDR3 here is CASSLAFSGFSGNTIYF. In DNA form, the CDR3 reads TGTGCCAGCAGCTTAGCTTTTTCGGGGTTCTCTGGAAACACCATATATTTT.

This clone came up a few times. The gene calls are TRBV27 and TRBJ2-7; weak D call: TRBD2 (5 bases). Germline V gene lookup returns CDR1 MNHEY and CDR2 SMNVEV (reference sequence). V gave up 2 bases and J gave up 5 bases, with 13 bases separating them. The CDR3 extends over 14 amino acids. CDR3 loop: CASSLKYGVHEQYV. For the CDR3, the DNA is TGTGCCAGCAGTTTAAAGTACGGGGTACACGAGCAGTACGTC.

The chain carries TRBV4-2 and TRBJ2-3; perhaps TRBD2 as D (5 bases). CDR1 is LGHNA, CDR2 YNFKEQ, per germline. The ends were cut back, 0 bases at V and 4 bases at J, with 17 bases in the middle. The length of the CDR3 is 17 residues. The CDR3 sequence: CASSQDFFGEKSDTQYF. The CDR3 DNA follows: TGTGCCAGCAGCCAAGATTTTTTCGGGGAGAAGTCAGATACGCAGTATTTT.

This chain links TRBV20-1 with TRBJ2-5; a weak D match, TRBD2 (6 bases). Trimming removed 3 bases at V and 4 bases at J, with 15 bases between. Germline lookup yields CDR1 DFQATT and CDR2 SNEGSKA (reference sequence). The CDR3 loop spans 14 amino acids. The CDR3 sequence is CSASRLASRETQYF. The CDR3 DNA is TGCAGTGCTAGTCGTCTAGCGAGTCGAGAGACCCAGTACTTC.

This chain joins TRBV28 and TRBJ2-5; no reliable D call. Looked up from germline, CDR1 is MDHEN and CDR2 is SYDVKM. Trimming cost V 6 bases and J 5 bases, with 10 bases left between them. The CDR3 contains 12 residues. The CDR3, as DNA: TGTGCCAGCAGCCCCAAGATCGAGACCCAGTACTTC. Translated: CASSPKIETQYF.

The chain carries TRBV7-2 and TRBJ2-4, with TRBD2 as a possible D gene (5 bases). This CDR3 is built from 14 residues. V lost 4 bases and J lost 5, with 12 bases in between. Germline-derived CDR1 and CDR2 are SGHTA and FQGNSA. The DNA of the CDR3 is TGTGCCAGCAGCTCGCGGGCAGTACAAAACATTCAGTACTTC. Translated, it gives CASSSRAVQNIQYF.

Concerning this clone itself: An end of the junction differs from the germline gene, which may be a read error. The CDR3 sequence: CASSAAEAGTAELFF. As DNA, the CDR3 is TGTGCCAGCAGCGCTGCAGAGGCCGGAACCGCGGAGCTGTTTTTT. The gene calls are TRBV9 and TRBJ2-2, with D unresolved. The CDR3 spans 15 residues. Germline values: CDR1 SGDLS, CDR2 YYNGEE. The full variable domain, completed using reference TRBV9 and TRBJ2-2, is DSGVTQTPKHLITATGQRVTLRCSPRSGDLSVYWYQQSLDQGLQFLIQYYNGEERAKGNILERFSAQQFPDLHSELNLSSLELGDSALYFCASSAAEAGTAELFFGEGSRLTVL.

The J gene is TRBJ1-1, the V gene TRBV18, with a tentative D call TRBD1 (5 bases). V lost 4 bases, J lost 1 base, and 7 bases lay in between. The CDR3 contains 13 residues. Germline values: CDR1 KGHSH, CDR2 LQKENI. In nucleotides, the CDR3 is TGTGCCAGCTCACTACAGGCGAACACTGAAGCTTTCTTT. The encoded protein is CASSLQANTEAFF.

This chain uses TRBV24-1 with TRBJ1-2, with 9 bases aligning to TRBD1. The CDR3 runs 17 residues. With V trimmed by 3 bases and J by 2 bases, 9 bases remained unmatched. Germline values: CDR1 KGHDR, CDR2 SFDVKD. Written as DNA, the CDR3 is TGTGCCACCAGTGATGCACCAGGACAGGGGAGGAACTATGGCTACACCTTC. This gives the protein CATSDAPGQGRNYGYTF.

The rearrangement joins TRBV19 to TRBJ2-4; D is perhaps TRBD1 (5 bases). The CDR3 is 14 residues long. Trimming shortened V by 6 bases and J by 4 bases, and 13 bases separated the two germline ends. In germline, CDR1 is LNHDA, CDR2 SQIVND (reference sequence). The CDR3 DNA is TGTGCCAGTAGGAAAGGGGCCCCAAAAAACATTCAGTACTTC. Translation: CASRKGAPKNIQYF.

The chain is built from TRBV11-2 and TRBJ1-1; D is unresolved. CDR3 length: 13 residues. The V gene lost 2 bases and the J gene lost 3 bases, with 7 bases spanning the gap. CDR1 and CDR2 (germline): SGHAT, FQNNGV. The CDR3: CASSLLRDTEAFF. Written as DNA, the CDR3 is TGTGCCAGCAGCTTACTCCGTGACACTGAAGCTTTCTTT.